Below, 10 T cell receptor beta chains from the same sample are listed, as sequenced in a study of blood T cell repertoires in COVID-19. Here immunoSEQ multiplex PCR was the method, and the copy in TCRdb shows in-frame clones only, minus some. The repertoire has 200,000 to 250,000 clones, roughly 80% of them found once; the top ten carry approximately 2.6%. The specimen sequenced was peripheral blood. The receptors derive from a woman in her seventies with active or convalescent COVID-19.

V usage is TRBV7-2 and J usage is TRBJ1-1; the D gene is possibly TRBD1 (6 bases). The germline CDR1 and CDR2 sequences are SGHTA and FQGNSA. The V end lost 3 bases, the J end lost 7 bases, and 15 bases lay between the germline ends. CDR3 length equals 14 residues. In DNA form, the CDR3 reads TGTGCCAGCAGCTTGAACTCAGGGGCTTATGAAGCTTTCTTT. This codes for CASSLNSGAYEAFF.

A note on this clone: Being one base from a much bigger clone, this may be a read error. This chain joins TRBV13 and TRBJ1-2, with D maybe TRBD1 (6 bases). This CDR3 spans 12 amino acids. Germline loops: CDR1 PRHDT, CDR2 FYEKMQ (reference sequence). With 1 base removed from V and 6 bases from J, the gap between germline ends came to 6 bases. CDR3 amino acids: CASSLAGDGYTF. The DNA for the CDR3 is TGTGCCAGCAGCTTAGCAGGGGATGGCTACACCTTC.

CDR3 nucleotide sequence: TGTGCCACCAGTGAGGCAGGGGCAGGTACCGGGGAGCTGTTTTTT. It codes for CATSEAGAGTGELFF. V is TRBV24-1 and J is TRBJ2-2; a possible D gene is TRBD1 (6 bases). CDR3 size: 15 residues. The germline V and J ends were trimmed by 4 bases and 5 bases, with 13 bases remaining between them. CDR1 and CDR2 (germline): KGHDR, SFDVKD.

This rearrangement joins TRBV6-2 or TRBV6-3 to TRBJ2-1, with a tentative D call TRBD2 (5 bases). The CDR3 covers 13 residues. The germline V gene has CDR1 MNHEY and CDR2 SVGEGT. V lost 6 bases to trimming and J lost 7 bases, with 13 bases between them. The chain's CDR3 is CASSRGLHNEQFF. CDR3 nucleotides: TGTGCCAGCAGCCGAGGACTTCATAATGAGCAGTTCTTC.

The rearrangement uses TRBV11-2 and TRBJ1-1; TRBD1 agrees at 11 bases. The length of the CDR3 is 14 residues. Per the germline V gene, CDR1 is SGHAT and CDR2 is FQNNGV. Unmatched junction bases numbered 10, after V lost 5 bases and J lost 11 bases. The CDR3 DNA reads TGTGCCAGCAGCCCCGGACAGGGGGCGCGTCGGGCTTTCTTT. This gives the protein CASSPGQGARRAFF. Filled out from reference TRBV11-2 and TRBJ1-1, the complete variable domain reads EAGVAQSPRYKIIEKRQSVAFWCNPISGHATLYWYQQILGQGPKLLIQFQNNGVVDDSQLPKDRFSAERLKGVDSTLKIQPAKLEDSAVYLCASSPGQGARRAFFGQGTRLTVV.

V and J are TRBV6-6 and TRBJ2-7; 12 nucleotides agree with TRBD2. J gave up 12 bases and V 10 bases, and 16 bases lay outside the gene matches. The CDR3 runs 14 residues. Germline loops: CDR1 MNHNY, CDR2 SVGAGI (reference sequence). CDR3 amino acids: CATHSSGRAPGWYF. As DNA, the CDR3 is TGTGCCACCCATTCTAGCGGGAGGGCCCCCGGATGGTACTTC.

V is TRBV5-4 and J is TRBJ2-2, with TRBD1 matching over 8 bases. The CDR3 has 16 residues. Germline V lookup: CDR1 SGHNT, CDR2 YYREEE (reference sequence). V lost 5 bases to trimming and J lost 4 bases; unmatched junction nucleotides: 10. CDR3 in DNA: TGTGCCAGCAGTCAGGGGGCCGGGGTGGGCACCGGGGAGCTGTTTTTT. Translation: CASSQGAGVGTGELFF.

The gene calls are TRBV23-1 and TRBJ1-6; D ambiguous. TRBV23-1 is noted as an ORF with a role that remains uncertain. Trimming took 2 bases from V and 0 from J, leaving 8 bases between them. This CDR3 is built from 16 residues. The CDR3 reads CASSQISSSYNSPLHF. The CDR3 DNA follows: TGCGCCAGCAGTCAAATATCGAGCTCCTATAATTCACCCCTCCACTTT.

This chain connects TRBV3-1 (or the pseudogene TRBV3-2) to TRBJ1-4; D unresolved. V lost 10 bases to trimming and J lost 13 bases, with 13 bases between them. Germline V gene data show CDR1 as LGHDT and CDR2 as YNNKEL (reference sequence). The CDR3 contains 10 residues. CDR3 nucleotides: TGTGCCAACACGGAAAGGAGACTGTTTTTT. Translating it yields CANTERRLFF.

The J gene is TRBJ1-2, the V gene TRBV2; 7 bases line up with TRBD1. The J segment lost 8 bases and the V segment lost 6 bases, leaving 12 bases of the junction unmatched. Germline CDR1 and CDR2: SNHLY and FYNNEI. The CDR3 covers 14 residues. CDR3 DNA sequence: TGTGCCAGCAGGGGAATTGACAGGGCAGAGGGCTACACCTTC. Protein sequence: CASRGIDRAEGYTF. Combining the CDR3 with reference TRBV2 and TRBJ1-2 gives the whole variable domain EPEVTQTPSHQVTQMGQEVILRCVPISNHLYFYWYRQILGQKVEFLVSFYNNEISEKSEIFDDQFSVERPDGSNFTLKIRSTKLEDSAMYFCASRGIDRAEGYTFGSGTRLTVV.